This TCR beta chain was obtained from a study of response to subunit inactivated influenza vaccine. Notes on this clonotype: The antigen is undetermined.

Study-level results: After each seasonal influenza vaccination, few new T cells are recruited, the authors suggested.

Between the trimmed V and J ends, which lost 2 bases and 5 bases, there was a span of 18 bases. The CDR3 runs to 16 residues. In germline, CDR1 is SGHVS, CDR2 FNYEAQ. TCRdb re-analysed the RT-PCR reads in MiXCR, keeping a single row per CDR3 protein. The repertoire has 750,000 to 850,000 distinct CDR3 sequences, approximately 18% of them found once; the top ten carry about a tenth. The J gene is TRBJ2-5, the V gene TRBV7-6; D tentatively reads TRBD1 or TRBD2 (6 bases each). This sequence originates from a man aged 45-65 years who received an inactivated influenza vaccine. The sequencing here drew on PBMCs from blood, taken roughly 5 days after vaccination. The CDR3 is CASSLPAAGQTETQYF. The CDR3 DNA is TGTGCCAGCAGCTTACCCGCTGCGGGACAAACGGAGACCCAGTACTTC.